This TCR beta chain was profiled in a study of T cells in narcolepsy. Profiled with immunoSEQ multiplex PCR; TCRdb holds only in-frame clones, not every one. The sample records about 24,000 clones, almost 85% being singletons. This CDR3 comprises 15 residues. The germline V and J ends were trimmed by 5 bases and 1 base, with 14 bases remaining between them. The germline CDR1 and CDR2 sequences are KGHSH and LQKENI. The chain carries TRBV18 and TRBJ1-1; weak D call: TRBD1 (5 bases). This TCR was recovered from a human donor in good health. The specimen was memory (CD45RA-) CD4+ T cells from blood. The CDR3 DNA is TGTGCCAGCTCAACATTGATCGACAGGAACACTGAAGCTTTCTTT. This sequence encodes CASSTLIDRNTEAFF.